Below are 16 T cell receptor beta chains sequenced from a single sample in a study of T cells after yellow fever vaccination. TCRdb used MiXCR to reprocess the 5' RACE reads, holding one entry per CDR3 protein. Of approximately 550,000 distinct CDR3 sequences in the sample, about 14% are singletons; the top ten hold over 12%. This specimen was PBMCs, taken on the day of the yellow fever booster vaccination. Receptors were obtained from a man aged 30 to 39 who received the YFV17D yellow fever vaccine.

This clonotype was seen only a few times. The CDR3 loop is CSARDSFEAFF. CDR3 nucleotides: TGCAGTGCTAGAGATTCGTTCGAAGCTTTCTTT. This rearrangement joins TRBV20-1 to TRBJ1-1; no firm D call. From germline, CDR1 is DFQATT and CDR2 SNEGSKA (reference sequence). The CDR3 sequence is 11 residues long. Trimming pared 0 bases from V and 8 bases from J, leaving 7 bases between.

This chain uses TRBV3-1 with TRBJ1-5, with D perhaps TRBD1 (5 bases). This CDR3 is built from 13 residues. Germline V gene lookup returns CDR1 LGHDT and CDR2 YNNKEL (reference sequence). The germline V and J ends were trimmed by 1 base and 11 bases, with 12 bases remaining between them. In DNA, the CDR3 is TGTGCCAGCAGCCAAGTAGGGGACCGGGCCCAGCATTTT. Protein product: CASSQVGDRAQHF.

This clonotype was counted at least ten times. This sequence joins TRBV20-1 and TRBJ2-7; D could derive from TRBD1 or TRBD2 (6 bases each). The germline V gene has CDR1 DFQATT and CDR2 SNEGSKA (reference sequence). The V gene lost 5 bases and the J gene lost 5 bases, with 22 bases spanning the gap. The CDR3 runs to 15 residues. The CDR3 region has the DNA TGCAGTGCTTCAATCCGCGGAGGGGGATTCGACGAGCAGTACTTC. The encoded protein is CSASIRGGGFDEQYF.

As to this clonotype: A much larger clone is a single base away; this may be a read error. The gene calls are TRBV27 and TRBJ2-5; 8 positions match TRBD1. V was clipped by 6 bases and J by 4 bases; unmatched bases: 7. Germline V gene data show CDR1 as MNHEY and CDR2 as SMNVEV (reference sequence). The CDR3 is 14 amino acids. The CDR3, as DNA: TGTGCCAGCAGCCTGACAGGGGAGCTAGAGACCCAGTACTTC. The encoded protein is CASSLTGELETQYF.

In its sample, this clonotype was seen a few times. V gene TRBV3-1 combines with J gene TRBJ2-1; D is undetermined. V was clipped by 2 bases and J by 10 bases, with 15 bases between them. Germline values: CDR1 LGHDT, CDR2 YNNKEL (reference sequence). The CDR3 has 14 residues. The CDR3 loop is CASSQNSPALEQFF. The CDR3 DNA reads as TGTGCCAGCAGCCAAAACTCCCCCGCGCTAGAGCAGTTCTTC.

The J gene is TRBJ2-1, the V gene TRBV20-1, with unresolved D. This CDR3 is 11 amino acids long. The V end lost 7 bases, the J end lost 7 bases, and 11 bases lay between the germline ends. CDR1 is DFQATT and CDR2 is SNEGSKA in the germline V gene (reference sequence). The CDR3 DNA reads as TGCAGTGGGACCCCTGGGAATGAGCAGTTCTTC. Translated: CSGTPGNEQFF.

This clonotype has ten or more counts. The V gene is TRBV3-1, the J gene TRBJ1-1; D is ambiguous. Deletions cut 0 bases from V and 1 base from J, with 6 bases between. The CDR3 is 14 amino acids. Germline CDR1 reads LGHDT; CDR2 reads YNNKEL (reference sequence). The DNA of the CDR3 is TGTGCCAGCAGCCAAGAAGGGCCGAACACTGAAGCTTTCTTT. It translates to CASSQEGPNTEAFF. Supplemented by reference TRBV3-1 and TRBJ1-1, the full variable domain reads DTAVSQTPKYLVTQMGNDKSIKCEQNLGHDTMYWYKQDSKKFLKIMFSYNNKELIINETVPNRFSPKSPDKAHLNLHINSLELGDSAVYFCASSQEGPNTEAFFGQGTRLTVV.

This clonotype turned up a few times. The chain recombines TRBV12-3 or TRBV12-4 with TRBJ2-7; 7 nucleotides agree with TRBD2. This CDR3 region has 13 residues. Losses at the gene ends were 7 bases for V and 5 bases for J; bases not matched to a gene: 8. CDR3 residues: CASKGGRRDEQYF. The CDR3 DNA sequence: TGTGCCAGCAAGGGCGGGAGACGGGACGAGCAGTACTTC.

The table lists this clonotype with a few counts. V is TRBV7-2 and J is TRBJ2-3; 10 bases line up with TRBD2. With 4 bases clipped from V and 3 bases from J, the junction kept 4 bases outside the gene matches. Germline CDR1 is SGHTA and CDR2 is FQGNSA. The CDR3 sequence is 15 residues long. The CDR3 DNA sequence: TGTGCCAGCAGCTCCCTAGCGGGAGAAACAGATACGCAGTATTTT. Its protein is CASSSLAGETDTQYF.

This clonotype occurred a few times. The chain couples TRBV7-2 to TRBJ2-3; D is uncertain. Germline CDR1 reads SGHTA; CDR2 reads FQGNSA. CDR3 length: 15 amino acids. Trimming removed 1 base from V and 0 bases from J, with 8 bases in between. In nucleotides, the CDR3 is TGTGCCAGCAGCTTAGAAGGGCGGAGCACAGATACGCAGTATTTT. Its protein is CASSLEGRSTDTQYF.

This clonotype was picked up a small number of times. Written as DNA, the CDR3 is TGTGCCAGCAGACCATATGAGGGGGATTACAATGAGCAGTTCTTC. As protein: CASRPYEGDYNEQFF. The chain is built from TRBV12-3 or TRBV12-4 and TRBJ2-1; TRBD1 might be the D (6 bases). This CDR3 is 15 amino acids long. Trimming removed 6 bases at V and 4 bases at J, with 16 bases between.

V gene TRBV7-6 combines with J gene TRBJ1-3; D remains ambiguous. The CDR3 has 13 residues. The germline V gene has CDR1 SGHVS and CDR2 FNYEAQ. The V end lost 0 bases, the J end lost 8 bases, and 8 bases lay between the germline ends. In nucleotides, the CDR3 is TGTGCCAGCAGCTTAGCACGCTTTGACACCATATATTTT. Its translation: CASSLARFDTIYF.

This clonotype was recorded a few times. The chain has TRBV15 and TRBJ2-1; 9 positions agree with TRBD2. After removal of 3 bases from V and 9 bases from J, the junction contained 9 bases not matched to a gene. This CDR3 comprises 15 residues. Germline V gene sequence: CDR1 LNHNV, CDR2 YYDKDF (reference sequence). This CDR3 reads CATSSLEREAVEQFF. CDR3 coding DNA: TGTGCCACCAGCAGTCTCGAGCGGGAGGCTGTTGAGCAGTTCTTC.

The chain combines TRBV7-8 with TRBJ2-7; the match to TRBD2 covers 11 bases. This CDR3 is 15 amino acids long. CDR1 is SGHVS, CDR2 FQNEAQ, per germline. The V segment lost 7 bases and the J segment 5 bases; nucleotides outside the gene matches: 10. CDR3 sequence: CASIPELAGVNEQYF. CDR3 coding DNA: TGTGCCAGCATCCCCGAACTAGCGGGAGTCAACGAGCAGTACTTC.

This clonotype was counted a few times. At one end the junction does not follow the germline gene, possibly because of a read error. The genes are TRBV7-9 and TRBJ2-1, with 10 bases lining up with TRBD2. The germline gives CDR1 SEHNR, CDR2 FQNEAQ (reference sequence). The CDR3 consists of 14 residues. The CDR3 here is CASSLAGARNEQFF. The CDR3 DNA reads TGTGCCAGCAGCCTAGCGGGAGCTAGGAATGAGCAGTTCTTC.

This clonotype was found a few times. CDR3 sequence (DNA): TGTGCCAGCACCGGAGATAGGAATGAGCAGTTCTTC. It encodes CASTGDRNEQFF. This sequence joins TRBV6-1 and TRBJ2-1; D gene uncertain. Germline lookup yields CDR1 MNHNS and CDR2 SASEGT. This CDR3 comprises 12 residues. Trimming took off 7 bases at V and 7 bases at J, with 11 bases between the two ends.